This T cell receptor (beta chain) was identified during a study of T cells in pancreatic ductal adenocarcinoma. Surgery without prior neoadjuvant therapy was the treatment of the selected pancreatic ductal adenocarcinoma patients. The method was immunoSEQ multiplex PCR; TCRdb's version includes in-frame clones alone and lacks a portion of them. Altogether about 100,000 clones are present, about 95% being singletons, with the ten largest covering 3.1%. Study-wide findings and caveats: Tumors hold more CD45RO+ effector T cells, which may bias toward lower diversity. Blood clonality (roughly 0.073) did not differ significantly from tumor (roughly 0.11). Compared with tumor, blood showed more total productive templates and around 8-fold more clonotypes.

In regard to this clone: Its target is not known.

The sequenced sample was PBMCs. The receptor was isolated from a human donor with pancreatic ductal adenocarcinoma.

CDR3: CASKSTRAATQYF. In nucleotides, the CDR3 is TGTGCCAGCAAGTCTACCAGGGCGGCTACGCAGTATTTT. V and J are TRBV6-5 and TRBJ2-3; the D gene is possibly TRBD1 (5 bases). The CDR3 consists of 13 residues. Per germline, CDR1 MNHEY and CDR2 SVGAGI. V dropped 7 bases and J dropped 8 bases, with 16 bases sitting between them.